The entry below gives a single T cell receptor (beta chain) sequence along with its context. This clonotype showed up just a few times. The antigen it binds to is not known. The record has no base qualities; no much larger clone is one base away. Ficoll-Paque density gradient centrifugation was the method used to isolate PBMCs. This record belongs to a study of T-cell memory formation after mild COVID-19 (dated by TCRdb to the early 2020s). As for the study more broadly: TCR sequence clusters from the two donors were largely donor specific. The cohort comprised two young, previously healthy adult volunteers, one female and one male. Longitudinal TCRalpha and TCRbeta repertoire sequencing tracked T-cell clones expanding and contracting after mild COVID-19 in two donors. Results the study describes overall, beyond this receptor: The detection of some responding clones in pre-infection memory suggests that pre-existing cross-reactive memory T cells joined the SARS-CoV-2 response. The study included only a couple of mild cases, and larger cohorts that include severe cases with pre-infection samples were judged to be necessary. Contracting CD4+ clones were located mainly in the CM and EM memory subsets, whereas CD8+ clones were found to be enriched in EMRA. Whether the second-wave clones peaking on day 37 were SARS-CoV-2 specific was not confirmed. From day 15 to 85, contracting clones showed balanced CD4/CD8 phenotypes, whereas a second wave of clones that expanded from day 15 to 37 leaned towards CD4+.

These reads were obtained on an Illumina NovaSeq 6000. TCRalpha and TCRbeta cDNA libraries were constructed by 5'RACE with constant-segment primers, with sample barcodes and unique molecular identifiers being introduced. RNA was extracted from every sample with Trizol reagent. Libraries were amplified in two PCR steps, with a second sample barcode and Illumina TruSeq adapters added in the second step. Sequencing of the libraries was done on an Illumina NovaSeq, producing 2 x 150 bp paired-end reads. The published analysis was carried out like this. Reads were demultiplexed and collapsed into UMI-guided consensus sequences with migec v1.2.7. Using mixcr v2.1.11, UMI consensuses were aligned to TRA and TRB V and J templates and then assembled into clonotypes. Clonotypes were classified as expanded or contracted when called significant by both edgeR and NoisET, with noise models trained on biological replicates. For edgeR calls, a false discovery rate-adjusted p below 0.01 and a log2 fold-change threshold of 1 were applied. As an exploratory analysis of dynamics, PCA with hierarchical clustering was applied to max-normalized trajectories of the 1000 most abundant clonotypes. Each responding clone was given a CD4 or CD8 phenotype based on the CD4+ and CD8+ repertoires, which had been sequenced separately. TCRdb reworked the public reads: Q25 trimming with fastp, MiXCR clone assembly, productive beta chains retained. A single entry per CDR3 protein holds the most common genes and DNA from its merged rows. TCRdb, rather than the study authors, made the V and J calls. The sample has fewer than 90,000 distinct CDR3 sequences on record, around 13% of them singletons. The ten largest clonotypes hold 25% to 35% of the sample.

The cysteine opens and the phenylalanine closes a CDR3 of 15 amino acids. The entry retains the CDR3 DNA only, 45 bases that are in frame from base 1. V is clipped by 0 bases and J by 7 bases, and the sequence between their germline boundaries is 13 bases long. CDR1 LNHNV and CDR2 YYDKDF were looked up in the germline V gene (reference sequence). The chain couples TRBV15 to TRBJ1-5; no confident D gene assignment can be made. The sample consisted of PBMCs or a T cell subset sorted from them (not recorded which). This clonotype was obtained from an adult woman who had mild COVID-19 (a few samples of this study predate the infection). The sample titles of this study are shuffled in the database, so cell type and time point are left out; the donor was told from shared clones. The nucleotide sequence is given as TGTGCCACCAGCAGAGATCCCGGGGAGGCGCAGCCCCAGCATTTT. The resulting protein is CATSRDPGEAQPQHF.